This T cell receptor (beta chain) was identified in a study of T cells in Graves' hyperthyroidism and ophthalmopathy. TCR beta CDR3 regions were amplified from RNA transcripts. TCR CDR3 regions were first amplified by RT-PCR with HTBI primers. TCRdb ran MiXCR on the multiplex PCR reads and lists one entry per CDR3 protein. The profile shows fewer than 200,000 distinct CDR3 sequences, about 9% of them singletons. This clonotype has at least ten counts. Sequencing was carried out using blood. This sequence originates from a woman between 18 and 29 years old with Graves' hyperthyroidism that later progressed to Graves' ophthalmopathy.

CDR3 protein: CASSLAGGLSPPTDTQYF. The CDR3 DNA reads TGTGCCAGCAGCTTAGCGGGGGGCCTTTCCCCCCCCACAGATACGCAGTATTTT. The rearrangement joins TRBV13 to TRBJ2-3, with D perhaps TRBD2 (7 bases). The CDR3 is 18 amino acids. The germline V gene has CDR1 PRHDT and CDR2 FYEKMQ (reference sequence). Trimming took off 1 base at V and 2 bases at J, with 19 bases between the two ends.